This record looks at one T cell receptor (beta chain) sequence and its context. What it binds is not known. It was RNA transcripts that yielded the amplified TCR beta CDR3 regions. The HTBI primer set served for first-round RT-PCR of the TCR CDR3. TCRdb ran MiXCR on the multiplex PCR reads and lists one entry per CDR3 protein. Of over 450,000 distinct CDR3 sequences listed, more than 15% are singletons. Diagnoses were established using clinical symptoms, serum thyroxine and TRAb, thyroid ultrasound and orbital computed tomography. This entry belongs to a study of T cells in Graves' hyperthyroidism and ophthalmopathy. Points from the study as a whole: In validation, the model predicted ophthalmopathy. These predictions came a median about 6 months before onset. In simple terms, a model built on 13 V-J features told ophthalmopathy apart from stable hyperthyroidism. Most thyroid-expanded clonotypes above 0.001 were also found in blood.

The specimen was blood. The clonotype comes from a woman aged 18-29 years with Graves' ophthalmopathy.

This CDR3 reads CSVFQKNSEKLFF. Written as DNA, the CDR3 is TGCAGCGTGTTCCAGAAGAACTCTGAAAAACTGTTTTTT. The chain recombines TRBV29-1 with TRBJ1-4; D ambiguous. Trimming took off 6 bases at V and 7 bases at J, with 15 bases between the two ends. Germline V CDR1 and CDR2: SQVTM, ANQGSEA. The CDR3 runs 13 residues.